A single T cell receptor beta chain is shown here with its context. Its antigen is unknown. Nothing much larger sits one base from this clone, and base qualities are not available. These data originate in a study of vaccination effects on CD4 cells after COVID-19 (dated by TCRdb to the early 2020s). With regard to the full study: Each participant received two doses of an mRNA SARS-CoV-2 vaccine, either BNT162b2 or mRNA-1273. Cultures from other donors in the study were sequenced using the Oncomine TCR Beta short-read assay on an Illumina iSeq 100. In both COVID-19 convalescent patients and infection-naive vaccine recipients, the study compared SARS-CoV-2 spike-specific CD4+ TCR repertoires from before mRNA vaccination with those from after it. The full study included 9 to 10 COVID-19 convalescent patients and a few SARS-CoV-2-naive healthy vaccine recipients. Broader findings and caveats from the paper: Marked clonal contraction was observed in both infection-induced and vaccine-induced clones at late post-vaccination timepoints, consistent with waning T cell responses. Limitations of the study were the small number of convalescent patients and the absence of early post-infection timepoints. In healthy vaccine recipients, vaccine-induced clones were almost all SARS-CoV-2 mono-reactive, with only 1 of 255 being cross-reactive with common cold coronaviruses.

To prepare the library, the immunoSEQ multiplex PCR assay was applied. DNA from the cultured, isolated CD4+ T cells was subjected to TCR beta CDR3 sequencing. The authors' pipeline ran thus. Non-productive TCR sequences were removed and reads were trimmed to the CDR3 region, keeping CDR3s of at least 7 amino acids. Antigen-specific clonotypes were identified with the MANAFEST web app by comparing expansion in peptide wells against reference cultures. To count as positive, a clone had to show expansion at FDR<0.05 compared with the reference and with all other wells, an odds ratio above 5, and a frequency above 0.1% in two replicate wells. Clonotypes significantly expanded in SARS-CoV-2 spike wells and in at least one common cold coronavirus spike condition were defined as cross-reactive. CDR3 similarity was assessed by Levenshtein distance with the stringdist R package, and unrooted trees were built with ape in R 3.6.1. The source is immuneACCESS, and TCRdb retained only in-frame sequences with V and J called. Part of the clones is not carried over; for the studies checked, unresolved V genes explain less than half of this, and the remainder is unexplained. V and J calls and clone size come straight from that table; D and trimming were deduced from the DNA. For this sample the table gives about 34,000 clones, of which about three quarters were detected only once. Roughly 27% of the sample is in the top ten clones.

The CDR3 sequence holds 13 residues, the cysteine and phenylalanine included. The CDR3 DNA has 39 bases and is translated from base 1. V has 4 bases trimmed and J has 7 bases trimmed; junction bases matching no gene number 4. According to the germline V gene (reference sequence), CDR1 reads MNHEY and CDR2 reads SMNVEV. To identify antigen-specific CD4+ T cell clonotypes by their expansion, the ViraFEST assay first stimulated PBMC with viral peptide pools and then applied TCR sequencing. After around ten days of culture, CD4+ T cells were isolated with the EasySep CD4+ T cell isolation kit. None of the healthy vaccine recipients had a prior SARS-CoV-2 infection, which was confirmed by nucleocapsid antibody tests that came back negative both before and after vaccination. A few million PBMC per well were cultured with roughly 10 ug/ml peptides in IMDM containing 5% human AB serum, roughly 9.5 IU/ml IL-2 and gentamicin. On days 3 and 7, half of the culture medium was replaced with fresh IL-2-containing medium. Unless noted otherwise, every peptide stimulation condition was cultured in triplicate wells. PBMC were separated from whole blood using Ficoll-Paque Plus gradient centrifugation and were then either cryopreserved at -140C or used fresh. The overlapping peptide pools covered the spike proteins of SARS-CoV-2 and of the common cold coronaviruses HCoV-NL63, HCoV-OC43 and HCoV-229E. The QIAamp micro DNA kit was used to extract genomic DNA from the cultured CD4+ T cells.

The sequence derives from a human donor who received a COVID-19 vaccine. The starting material was CD4+ T cells from PBMCs cultured with HCoV-OC43 spike peptides, obtained before COVID-19 vaccination. The label giving this sample's cell subset or site can be read as: HCoV-OC43 spike overlapping peptide pool stimulation. The chain couples TRBV27 to TRBJ2-4; 7 of the junction bases match TRBD2. CDR3 region: CASSSRGGNIQYF. The nucleotide sequence reads as follows: TGTGCCAGCAGTTCGAGGGGAGGGAACATTCAGTACTTC.